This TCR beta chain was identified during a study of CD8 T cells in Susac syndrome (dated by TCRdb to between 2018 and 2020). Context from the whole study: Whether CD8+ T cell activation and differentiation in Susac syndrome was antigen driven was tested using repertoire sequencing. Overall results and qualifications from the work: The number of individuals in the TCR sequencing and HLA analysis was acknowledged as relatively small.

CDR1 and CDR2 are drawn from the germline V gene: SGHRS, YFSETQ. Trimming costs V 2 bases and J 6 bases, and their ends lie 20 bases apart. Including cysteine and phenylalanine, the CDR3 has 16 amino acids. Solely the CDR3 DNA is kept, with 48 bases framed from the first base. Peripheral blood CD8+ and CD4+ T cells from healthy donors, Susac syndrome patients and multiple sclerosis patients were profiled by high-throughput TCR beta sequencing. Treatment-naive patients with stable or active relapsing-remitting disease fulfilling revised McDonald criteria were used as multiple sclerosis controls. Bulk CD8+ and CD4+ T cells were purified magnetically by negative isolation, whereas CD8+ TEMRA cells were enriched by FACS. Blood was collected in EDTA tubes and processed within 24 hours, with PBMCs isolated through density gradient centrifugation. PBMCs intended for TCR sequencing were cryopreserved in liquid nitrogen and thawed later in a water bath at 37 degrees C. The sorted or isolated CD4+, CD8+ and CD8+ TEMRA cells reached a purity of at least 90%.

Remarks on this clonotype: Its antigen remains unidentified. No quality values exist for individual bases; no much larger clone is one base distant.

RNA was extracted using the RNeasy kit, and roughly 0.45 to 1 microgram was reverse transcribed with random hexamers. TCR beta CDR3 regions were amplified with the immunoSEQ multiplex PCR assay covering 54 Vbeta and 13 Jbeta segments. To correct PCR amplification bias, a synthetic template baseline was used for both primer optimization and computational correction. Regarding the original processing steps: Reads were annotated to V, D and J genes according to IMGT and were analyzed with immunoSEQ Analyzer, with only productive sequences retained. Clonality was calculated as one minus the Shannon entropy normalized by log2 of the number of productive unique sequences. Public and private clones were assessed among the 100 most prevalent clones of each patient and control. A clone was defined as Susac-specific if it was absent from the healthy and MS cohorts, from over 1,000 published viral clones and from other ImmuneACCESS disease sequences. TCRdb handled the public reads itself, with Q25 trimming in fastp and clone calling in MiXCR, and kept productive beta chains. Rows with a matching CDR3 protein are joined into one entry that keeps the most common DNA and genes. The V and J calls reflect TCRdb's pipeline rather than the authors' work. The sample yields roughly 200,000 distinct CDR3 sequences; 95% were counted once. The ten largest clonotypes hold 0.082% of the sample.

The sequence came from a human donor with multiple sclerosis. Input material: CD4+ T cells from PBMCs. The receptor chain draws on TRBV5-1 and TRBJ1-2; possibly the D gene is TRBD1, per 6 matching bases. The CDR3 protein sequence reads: CASSFSGLGGDHGYTF. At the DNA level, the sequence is TGCGCCAGCAGCTTTAGCGGTTTAGGGGGGGACCATGGCTACACCTTC.